These 8 T cell receptor beta chains share one sample of origin, sequenced in a study of shared T cell receptors in the human thymus. Generated by immunoSEQ multiplex PCR, the TCRdb table keeps only in-frame clones and is missing some. The sample contains over 450,000 clones, approximately 78% of which appear only once. Another study also made use of these data, one on human thymus T cells.

The specimen sequenced was thymocytes. The receptors derive from a boy younger than two with a congenital heart defect.

The chain recombines TRBV7-9 with TRBJ2-7; possible D gene TRBD2, 6 bases. V lost 10 bases to trimming and J lost 2 bases, with 24 bases between them. The CDR3 covers 16 residues. The germline V gene has CDR1 SEHNR and CDR2 FQNEAQ (reference sequence). The CDR3 spells CATLLGGDRAPYEQYF. The DNA for the CDR3 is TGTGCCACCCTCCTGGGCGGGGATCGGGCTCCCTACGAGCAGTACTTC.

J is TRBJ2-3 and V is TRBV28; 9 nucleotides match TRBD2. J lost 6 bases, V lost 2 bases, and 6 bases had no gene match. CDR3 length: 15 amino acids. Looked up from germline, CDR1 is MDHEN and CDR2 is SYDVKM. The DNA for the CDR3 is TGTGCCAGCAGTTTAAGCGGGAGGAGGGGGGATACGCAGTATTTT. Amino acids: CASSLSGRRGDTQYF.

V is TRBV5-1 and J is TRBJ1-1; D is uncertain. CDR1 is SGHRS, CDR2 YFSETQ, per germline. The V and J ends lost 4 bases and 8 bases respectively, with 27 bases between them. The CDR3 is 17 residues long. CDR3 sequence reads: CASSGGQPRGWEAEAFF. The CDR3 DNA follows: TGCGCCAGCAGCGGAGGGCAGCCGAGAGGATGGGAGGCCGAAGCTTTCTTT.

This chain joins TRBV6-5 and TRBJ1-3; no reliable D call. CDR1 is MNHEY, CDR2 SVGAGI, per germline. Trimming cost V 0 bases and J 1 base, with 7 bases left between them. This CDR3 is 15 amino acids long. The CDR3 reads CASSYSTPSGNTIYF. CDR3 in DNA: TGTGCCAGCAGTTACTCGACACCATCTGGAAACACCATATATTTT.

V and J are TRBV19 and TRBJ1-2, with D perhaps matching TRBD1 (5 bases). CDR1 is LNHDA and CDR2 is SQIVND in the germline V gene (reference sequence). Trimming removed 10 bases at V and 5 bases at J, with 17 bases between. CDR3 length: 13 residues. The CDR3 loop is CATTSRVGYGYTF. The CDR3 DNA reads TGTGCCACCACCTCCAGGGTAGGGTATGGCTACACCTTC.

This clone was observed a single time. The V and J genes are TRBV9 and TRBJ2-7; the match to TRBD2 covers 7 bases. The CDR3 is 17 residues long. The germline gives CDR1 SGDLS, CDR2 YYNGEE. Trimming cost V 0 bases and J 2 bases; bases outside gene matches: 11. CDR3 DNA: TGTGCCAGCAGCGTAGAGGAGTCGGGGGGAAATACCTACGAGCAGTACTTC. It specifies CASSVEESGGNTYEQYF.

This clone was detected only a few times. The chain employs TRBV6-1 and TRBJ2-2; 11 bases align to TRBD2. This CDR3 region has 18 residues. Germline V lookup: CDR1 MNHNS, CDR2 SASEGT. With 3 bases clipped from V and 5 bases from J, the junction kept 11 bases outside the gene matches. CDR3 residues: CASSDGFSGRAGTGELFF. The CDR3 DNA follows: TGTGCCAGCAGTGACGGGTTTAGCGGGAGGGCCGGGACCGGGGAGCTGTTTTTT.

V and J are TRBV30 and TRBJ2-7; D is possibly TRBD2 (5 bases). Trimming took off 0 bases at V and 1 base at J, with 10 bases between the two ends. Per germline, CDR1 GTSNPN and CDR2 SVGIG (reference sequence). The CDR3 has 14 residues. The CDR3 DNA reads TGTGCCTGGAGTGTACTAGTGGGATCCTACGAGCAGTACTTC. It is translated as CAWSVLVGSYEQYF.